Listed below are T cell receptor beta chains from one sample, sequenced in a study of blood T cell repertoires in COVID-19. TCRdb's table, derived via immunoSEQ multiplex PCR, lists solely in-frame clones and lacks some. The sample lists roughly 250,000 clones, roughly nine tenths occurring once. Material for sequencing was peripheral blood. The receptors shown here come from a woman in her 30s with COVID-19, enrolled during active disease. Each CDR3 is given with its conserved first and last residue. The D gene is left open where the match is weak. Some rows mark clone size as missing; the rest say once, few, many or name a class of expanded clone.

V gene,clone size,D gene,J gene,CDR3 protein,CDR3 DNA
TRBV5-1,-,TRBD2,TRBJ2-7,CASRGGVSYEQYF,TGCGCCAGCAGGGGAGGGGTCTCCTACGAGCAGTACTTC
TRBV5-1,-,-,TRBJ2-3,CASSLGSIGARDTQYF,TGCGCCAGCAGCTTGGGGTCAATAGGGGCTCGGGATACGCAGTATTTT
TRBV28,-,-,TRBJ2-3,CASRGHLLSTDTQYF,TGTGCCAGCAGGGGACACCTCCTTAGCACAGATACGCAGTATTTT
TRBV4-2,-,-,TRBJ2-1,CASSPSTFTYNEQFF,TGTGCCAGCAGCCCCTCGACATTCACCTACAATGAGCAGTTCTTC
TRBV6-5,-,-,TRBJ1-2,CASSYEGPNYGYTF,TGTGCCAGCAGTTATGAGGGCCCTAACTATGGCTACACCTTC
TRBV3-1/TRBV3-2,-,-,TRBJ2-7,CASSQVSARDNYEQYF,TGTGCCAGCAGCCAAGTCAGTGCCCGGGACAACTACGAGCAGTACTTC
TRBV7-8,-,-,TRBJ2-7,CASSIHTGFSYEQYF,TGTGCCAGCAGCATACATACAGGCTTCTCCTACGAGCAGTACTTC
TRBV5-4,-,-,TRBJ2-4,CASSPGGPRAKNIQYF,TGTGCCAGCAGCCCCGGGGGACCCCGAGCCAAAAACATTCAGTACTTC
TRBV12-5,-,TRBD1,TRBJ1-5,CASGLGTGLWQPQHF,TGTGCTAGTGGTTTGGGGACAGGGCTATGGCAGCCCCAGCATTTT
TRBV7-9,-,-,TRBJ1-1,CASSLGLVMNTEAFF,TGTGCCAGCAGCTTAGGACTGGTCATGAACACTGAAGCTTTCTTT
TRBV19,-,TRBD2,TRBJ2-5,CASRSSGQETQYF,TGTGCCAGCCGATCTAGCGGACAAGAGACCCAGTACTTC
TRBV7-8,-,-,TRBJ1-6,CASSFSGGRNSKSPLHF,TGTGCCAGCAGCTTTAGTGGGGGCCGGAATAGTAAGTCACCCCTCCACTTT
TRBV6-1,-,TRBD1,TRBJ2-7,CASSEGWTGYYEQYF,TGTGCCAGCAGTGAAGGGTGGACAGGGTACTACGAGCAGTACTTC
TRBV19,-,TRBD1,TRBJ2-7,CASSIAGQAYEQYF,TGTGCCAGTAGTATAGCGGGACAGGCCTACGAGCAGTACTTC
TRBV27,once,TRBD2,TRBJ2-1,CASSLSASGYNEQFF,TGTGCCAGCAGTTTATCGGCTAGCGGTTACAATGAGCAGTTCTTC
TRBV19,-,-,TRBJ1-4,CASSIVPGEKLFF,TGTGCCAGTAGTATAGTGCCCGGTGAAAAACTGTTTTTT
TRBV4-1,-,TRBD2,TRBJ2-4,CASSQDPSGGAGNIQYF,TGCGCCAGCAGCCAAGACCCCAGCGGGGGGGCAGGAAACATTCAGTACTTC
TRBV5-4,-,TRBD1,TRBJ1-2,CASTLSLGQASYGYTF,TGTGCCAGCACCTTATCACTTGGACAGGCGAGCTATGGCTACACCTTC
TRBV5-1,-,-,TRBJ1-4,CASSRRTGMSEKLFF,TGCGCCAGCAGCAGGCGTACAGGGATGAGTGAAAAACTGTTTTTT
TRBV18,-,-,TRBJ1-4,CASSPTRDEKLFF,TGTGCCAGCTCACCCACCCGAGATGAAAAACTGTTTTTT
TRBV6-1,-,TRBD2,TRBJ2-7,CASSETAGGHEQYF,TGTGCCAGCAGTGAAACCGCGGGGGGACACGAGCAGTACTTC
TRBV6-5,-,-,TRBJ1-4,CASSFWGGANEKLFF,TGTGCCAGCAGCTTCTGGGGGGGGGCTAATGAAAAACTGTTTTTT
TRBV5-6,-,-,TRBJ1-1,CASSLRQKGEAFF,TGTGCCAGCAGCTTGAGACAAAAAGGTGAAGCTTTCTTT
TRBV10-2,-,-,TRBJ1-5,CASSESRGPNQPQHF,TGCGCCAGCAGTGAGTCGCGGGGGCCAAATCAGCCCCAGCATTTT
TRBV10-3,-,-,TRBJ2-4,CAISPGPSVAKNIQYF,TGTGCCATCAGTCCCGGTCCTTCCGTAGCCAAAAACATTCAGTACTTC
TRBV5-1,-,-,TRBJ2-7,CASSPTVSSYEQYF,TGCGCCAGCAGCCCGACAGTCAGCTCCTACGAGCAGTACTTC
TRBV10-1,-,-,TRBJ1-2,CASSGLTGGYTF,TGCGCCAGCAGTGGACTCACCGGAGGGTACACCTTC
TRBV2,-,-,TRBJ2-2,CASTLFSGELFF,TGTGCCAGCACCTTGTTTTCCGGGGAGCTGTTTTTT
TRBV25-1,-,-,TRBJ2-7,CASSDLTGVYEQYF,TGTGCCAGCAGTGACTTGACAGGAGTCTACGAGCAGTACTTC
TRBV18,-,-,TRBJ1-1,CASSPQGRPTEAFF,TGTGCCAGCTCACCGCAGGGCCGGCCCACTGAAGCTTTCTTT
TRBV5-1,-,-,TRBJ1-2,CASTAGSNYGYTF,TGCGCCAGCACCGCAGGGTCTAACTATGGCTACACCTTC
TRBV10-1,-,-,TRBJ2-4,CASIKPGHRKNIQYF,TGCGCCAGCATTAAACCGGGACACCGCAAAAACATTCAGTACTTC
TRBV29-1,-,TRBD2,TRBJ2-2,CSVDQTSGGTNSGELFF,TGCAGCGTTGACCAGACTAGCGGGGGGACTAACAGCGGGGAGCTGTTTTTT